A single sample gave rise to the 5 T cell receptor beta chains below, sequenced in a study of cytomegalovirus exposure and HLA in healthy donors. PCR used 60 Vbeta primers and 13 Jbeta primers. This table comes from immunoSEQ multiplex PCR, and its TCRdb copy is limited to in-frame clones, with some not included. The sample shows over 100,000 clones, under 85% of them seen only once. The sample taken for sequencing was PBMCs. The source of these receptors is a middle-aged man in good health and CMV-seronegative.

The chain uses TRBV29-1 and TRBJ2-7, with D perhaps matching TRBD2 (6 bases). With 7 bases removed from V and 3 bases from J, the gap between germline ends came to 13 bases. CDR1 is SQVTM and CDR2 is ANQGSEA in the germline V gene. The CDR3 extends over 12 amino acids. CDR3 in DNA: TGCAGCGCATTGGGACTCAGCTACGAGCAGTACTTC. The encoded protein is CSALGLSYEQYF.

In its sample, this clone was seen a few times. The CDR3 bases are TGTGCCAGCAGCTTGGTTCATTCGAACACTGAAGCTTTCTTT. Translating it yields CASSLVHSNTEAFF. The chain employs TRBV5-4 and TRBJ1-1; D not certain. There are 14 residues in the CDR3. Trimming pared 0 bases from V and 1 base from J, leaving 7 bases between. Germline assignment: CDR1 SGHNT and CDR2 YYREEE (reference sequence).

The V gene is TRBV6-5, the J gene TRBJ2-7; the match to TRBD1 covers 7 bases. V shed 0 bases, J shed 3 bases, and the junction held 5 bases outside the gene matches. This CDR3 spans 15 amino acids. The germline V gene encodes CDR1 MNHEY and CDR2 SVGAGI. The CDR3 here is CASSYSTGNVYEQYF. The CDR3 coding sequence is TGTGCCAGCAGTTACTCGACAGGGAATGTCTACGAGCAGTACTTC.

J is TRBJ2-1 and V is TRBV9, with 9 nucleotides matching TRBD1. Germline trimming cut 1 base from V and 4 bases from J; bases unmatched to any gene: 6. The CDR3 sequence is 16 residues long. Germline-derived CDR1 and CDR2 are SGDLS and YYNGEE. The CDR3 sequence is CASSVSGTGRYNEQFF. The CDR3 DNA reads TGTGCCAGCAGCGTAAGCGGGACAGGGCGGTACAATGAGCAGTTCTTC.

The rearrangement uses TRBV5-8 and TRBJ1-4; D call uncertain. This CDR3 is built from 14 residues. Germline V gives CDR1 SGHTS, CDR2 YDEGEE. The V gene lost 1 base and the J gene lost 0 bases, with 4 bases spanning the gap. The CDR3 spells CASSLRATNEKLFF. The CDR3 coding sequence is TGTGCCAGCAGCTTGCGTGCAACTAATGAAAAACTGTTTTTT.